This T cell receptor beta chain was profiled in a study of shared clonotypes between healthy human individuals (dated by TCRdb to the early 2020s). With regard to the full study: Two women and a few men aged 18 to 49 years were included in the cohort. For each donor, CD4 naive and CD4 memory were each run on three plates, CD8 naive on two plates, and CD8 memory on one plate. To estimate repertoire size and how much clonotype sharing occurs between individuals, the study deeply sequenced the blood TCR repertoires of five healthy adults. Different laboratories and diverse techniques were used to prepare libraries and sequence TCR repertoires, to increase sequencing depth and limit assay-specific biases. Per donor, leukapheresis produced somewhere between about 0.9 and 9.5 billion PBMCs.

The CDR3 sequence holds 16 residues, the cysteine and phenylalanine included. The DNA shown is the 48-base CDR3, in frame from base 1. CDR1 and CDR2 are read off the germline V gene as SGHTA and FQGNSA. Relative to germline, V is missing 0 bases and J is missing 4 bases, with 8 bases of the junction outside any gene match. The donors were healthy, HIV-negative adults who had no recently reported acute infections or vaccinations. All donors were Caucasian adults living in Nashville, Tennessee, USA. CD4+ T cells were enriched by magnetic negative selection, after which naive cells were positively selected on CD45RA and the negative fraction was taken as the memory subset. After blood collection by leukapheresis, PBMCs were isolated using Ficoll-Histopaque density gradient centrifugation and then cryopreserved in the vapor phase of liquid nitrogen. Analytical flow cytometry was used to check the purity and quantity of each magnetically sorted T cell population. From each sorted fraction, genomic DNA was isolated and quantified by UV absorbance on a Nanodrop 2000c.

TCR CDR3 regions were amplified from genomic DNA by multiplex PCR using the deep immunoSEQ assay. Extracted genomic DNA from each cell subset was distributed evenly across all wells of several immunoSEQ 96-well plates, and each plate was treated as a replicate. For sorted subsets, approximately 190 ng genomic DNA, equal to 25,000 to 35,000 T cell genomes, was loaded into each replicate PCR. Purified libraries were measured with a Qubit 3.0 fluorometer, size-checked on a Bioanalyzer 2100, and measured again with the KAPA Library Quantification kit. Every immunoSEQ 96-well plate was sequenced on a separate single-read 150-cycle Illumina NextSeq 550 flow cell. In the original analysis: Because the immunoSEQ output held only junctional sequences and lacked quality scores, the filtering could not match the filtering applied to full-length reads. To assign V/J genes and CDR3, sequences were annotated using PyIR, a Python wrapper for IgBLAST v1.9, with IMGT germline references. Reads were filtered out if the reads had weak V/J assignments (E-value above 1e-6), no CDR3, stop codons, out-of-frame junctions, or ambiguous translated residues. V3J clonotypes were defined by identical inferred V gene, J gene, and CDR3 amino acid sequence. Percentage overlap between repertoires was calculated by dividing the number of shared unique clonotypes by the size of the smaller repertoire. RTK rarefaction, the Chao1 estimator, and Recon v2.1 estimates of unobserved clonotypes were used to assess repertoire richness. OLGA was used to compute generation probabilities for all TCRbeta clonotypes that the gDNA method yielded from a handful of donors. Sourced from immuneACCESS, this table was stored by TCRdb with only in-frame sequences that have V and J called. A share of the clones is absent; for the studies checked, an unresolved V gene accounts for under half, and the remainder has no known explanation. V and J calls and clone size are those listed in that table; D and trimming were worked out from the DNA. This sample has a few million clones in its table, and 80% to 95% of those were observed once. 0.39% of the sample is held by the ten biggest clonotypes.

Results the study describes overall, beyond this receptor: Larger estimated clonotype richness was generally found for naive subsets than for memory subsets. Even with the large sequencing depth, rarefaction of the sorted-subset datasets indicated that sequencing was incomplete. Because the study included a small number of donors, the genetic and exposure-history diversity represented was limited. Pairwise subsampling indicated that sequencing depth was expected to affect the degree of clonotype sharing among donors. Compared with non-shared clonotypes, clonotypes shared by all four sorted-subset donors had higher generation probabilities. Only blood was sampled, and tissue TCR repertoires likely differ from those in blood. Across several donors, roughly 5.1% of naive CD4, approximately 4% of naive CD8, around 2.1% of memory CD4, and about 0.4% of memory CD8 clonotypes were shared.

Turning to this clone: The specificity of this receptor is unknown. It has no much larger one-base neighbor in the sample; base qualities were not kept.

The V gene is TRBV7-2 and the J gene is TRBJ2-5, with 7 bases in between that match TRBD2. The TCR was taken from a man aged 18 to 35 in good health. Some clones in this sample may be carry-over from other donors' samples. The sequenced material came from naive CD4+ T cells from PBMCs. The sample's cell subset or site label, in plain terms: CD45RA+ positively selected. The DNA is as follows: TGTGCCAGCAGCTTAGCGTGGTCGGGAGGAACAGAGACCCAGTACTTC. Translated, this is CASSLAWSGGTETQYF. Joined to the reference TRBV7-2 and TRBJ2-5 proteins, this CDR3 gives the full variable domain: GAGVSQSPSNKVTEKGKDVELRCDPISGHTALYWYRQSLGQGLEFLIYFQGNSAPDKSGLPSDRFSAERTGGSVSTLTIQRTQQEDSAVYLCASSLAWSGGTETQYFGPGTRLLVL.